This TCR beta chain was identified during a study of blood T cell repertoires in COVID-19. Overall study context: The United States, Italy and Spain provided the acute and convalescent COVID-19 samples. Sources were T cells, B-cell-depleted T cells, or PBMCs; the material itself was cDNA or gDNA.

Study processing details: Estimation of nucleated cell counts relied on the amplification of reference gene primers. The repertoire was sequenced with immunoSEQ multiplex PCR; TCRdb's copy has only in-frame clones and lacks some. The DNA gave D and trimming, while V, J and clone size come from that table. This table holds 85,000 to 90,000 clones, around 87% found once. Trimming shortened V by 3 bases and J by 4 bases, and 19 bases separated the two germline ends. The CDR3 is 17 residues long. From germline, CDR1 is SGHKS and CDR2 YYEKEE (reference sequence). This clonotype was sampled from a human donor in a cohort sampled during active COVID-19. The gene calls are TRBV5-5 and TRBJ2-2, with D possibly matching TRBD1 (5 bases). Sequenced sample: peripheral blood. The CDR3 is CASSSGFLGAGTGELFF. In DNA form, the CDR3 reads TGTGCCAGCAGCTCAGGTTTTCTTGGGGCCGGCACCGGGGAGCTGTTTTTT.